These T cell receptor beta chains were read from a single sample in a study of radiation and T cells in renal cell carcinoma. Libraries were prepared by immunoSEQ multiplex PCR; TCRdb keeps only in-frame clonotypes and omits some of them. The sample carries 90,000 to 100,000 clones, approximately 86% recorded once. Here the sequenced sample was blood, taken from a patient whose treatment included radiotherapy and nephrectomy. The receptors shown here come from a man aged 45-60 years with renal cell carcinoma. CDR3s include the opening cysteine and the closing phenylalanine or tryptophan. A D gene is named only where the DNA matches it firmly. Clone size is not always given. Where it is, it says once, few, many or a class for expanded clones.

clone_size: -; j_call: TRBJ2-5; cdr3_length: 14; d_call: TRBD1; v_call: TRBV10-3; cdr3_aa: CATADRTYQETQYF; cdr3_nt: TGTGCCACGGCGGACAGGACATACCAAGAGACCCAGTACTTC
clone_size: -; j_call: TRBJ1-4; cdr3_length: 16; d_call: -; v_call: TRBV4-1; cdr3_aa: CASSQAGRITNEKLFF; cdr3_nt: TGCGCCAGCAGCCAAGCGGGGCGTATAACTAATGAAAAACTGTTTTTT
clone_size: -; j_call: TRBJ1-2; cdr3_length: 13; d_call: -; v_call: TRBV7-2; cdr3_aa: CASSPDSVYGYTF; cdr3_nt: TGTGCCAGCAGCCCGGACTCAGTTTATGGCTACACCTTC
clone_size: -; j_call: TRBJ1-6; cdr3_length: 15; d_call: -; v_call: TRBV4-3; cdr3_aa: CASSQDSRYNSPLHF; cdr3_nt: TGCGCCAGCAGCCAAGATTCCCGTTATAATTCACCCCTCCACTTT
clone_size: -; j_call: TRBJ1-3; cdr3_length: 16; d_call: -; v_call: TRBV28; cdr3_aa: CASSLPQPTSGNTIYF; cdr3_nt: TGTGCCAGCAGTTTACCCCAGCCGACCTCTGGAAACACCATATATTTT
clone_size: -; j_call: TRBJ2-3; cdr3_length: 18; d_call: TRBD2; v_call: TRBV5-4; cdr3_aa: CASSLAGSGGAFTDTQYF; cdr3_nt: TGTGCCAGCAGCTTGGCCGGGAGCGGGGGGGCCTTCACAGATACGCAGTATTTT
clone_size: -; j_call: TRBJ1-1; cdr3_length: 14; d_call: -; v_call: TRBV5-1; cdr3_aa: CASSLKGVNTEAFF; cdr3_nt: TGCGCCAGCAGCTTGAAGGGGGTGAACACTGAAGCTTTCTTT
clone_size: -; j_call: TRBJ1-2; cdr3_length: 13; d_call: -; v_call: TRBV6-5; cdr3_aa: CASSYSGGYGYTF; cdr3_nt: TGTGCCAGCAGTTACTCAGGGGGCTATGGCTACACCTTC
clone_size: -; j_call: TRBJ1-3; cdr3_length: 16; d_call: TRBD1; v_call: TRBV5-1; cdr3_aa: CASSWDSPRSGNTIYF; cdr3_nt: TGCGCCAGCAGCTGGGACAGCCCTCGCTCTGGAAACACCATATATTTT
clone_size: -; j_call: TRBJ1-5; cdr3_length: 15; d_call: -; v_call: TRBV11-2; cdr3_aa: CASSESPGQNQPQHF; cdr3_nt: TGTGCCAGCAGCGAAAGCCCAGGCCAAAATCAGCCCCAGCATTTT
clone_size: -; j_call: TRBJ2-1; cdr3_length: 14; d_call: -; v_call: TRBV6-4; cdr3_aa: CASSAWRNSNEQFF; cdr3_nt: TGTGCCAGCAGTGCGTGGCGGAACAGCAATGAGCAGTTCTTC
clone_size: -; j_call: TRBJ2-4; cdr3_length: 16; d_call: TRBD1; v_call: TRBV5-1; cdr3_aa: CASSSMPGQGTTIQYF; cdr3_nt: TGCGCCAGCAGCTCGATGCCGGGACAGGGTACGACCATTCAGTACTTC
clone_size: -; j_call: TRBJ2-3; cdr3_length: 16; d_call: TRBD2; v_call: TRBV5-6; cdr3_aa: CASSLVLAGDTDTQYF; cdr3_nt: TGTGCCAGCAGCTTGGTGTTAGCGGGTGACACAGATACGCAGTATTTT
clone_size: -; j_call: TRBJ2-2; cdr3_length: 13; d_call: -; v_call: TRBV28; cdr3_aa: CASRTSNTGELFF; cdr3_nt: TGTGCCAGCAGGACTAGTAACACCGGGGAGCTGTTTTTT
clone_size: -; j_call: TRBJ2-3; cdr3_length: 18; d_call: TRBD2; v_call: TRBV5-1; cdr3_aa: CASSLGTSGRSVTDTQYF; cdr3_nt: TGCGCCAGCAGCTTGGGGACTAGCGGGAGGTCGGTCACAGATACGCAGTATTTT
clone_size: -; j_call: TRBJ2-1; cdr3_length: 13; d_call: TRBD1; v_call: TRBV6-5; cdr3_aa: CASSYDSGQGWFF; cdr3_nt: TGTGCCAGCAGCTACGACTCCGGACAGGGTTGGTTCTTC
clone_size: -; j_call: TRBJ2-1; cdr3_length: 17; d_call: TRBD2; v_call: TRBV4-1; cdr3_aa: CASSQDGLAGTYNEQFF; cdr3_nt: TGCGCCAGCAGCCAAGACGGGCTAGCGGGGACTTACAATGAGCAGTTCTTC
clone_size: -; j_call: TRBJ2-7; cdr3_length: 14; d_call: -; v_call: TRBV6-1; cdr3_aa: CASSLEGTPAEQYF; cdr3_nt: TGTGCCAGCAGTCTCGAGGGCACGCCCGCCGAGCAGTACTTC
clone_size: once; j_call: TRBJ2-7; cdr3_length: 14; d_call: -; v_call: TRBV2; cdr3_aa: CASTLGTEIYEQYF; cdr3_nt: TGTGCCAGCACCTTAGGGACGGAGATTTACGAGCAGTACTTC
clone_size: -; j_call: TRBJ1-2; cdr3_length: 14; d_call: -; v_call: TRBV5-4; cdr3_aa: CASSEQDIAYGYTF; cdr3_nt: TGTGCCAGCAGCGAACAGGATATTGCCTATGGCTACACCTTC
clone_size: -; j_call: TRBJ1-4; cdr3_length: 15; d_call: TRBD1; v_call: TRBV4-2; cdr3_aa: CASSQTMTGDEKLFF; cdr3_nt: TGTGCCAGCAGCCAAACGATGACAGGGGACGAAAAACTGTTTTTT
clone_size: few; j_call: TRBJ1-1; cdr3_length: 13; d_call: -; v_call: TRBV18; cdr3_aa: CASSPGIDSEAFF; cdr3_nt: TGTGCCAGCTCACCAGGAATCGACAGTGAAGCTTTCTTT
clone_size: -; j_call: TRBJ2-3; cdr3_length: 11; d_call: -; v_call: TRBV5-1; cdr3_aa: CASSAADTQYF; cdr3_nt: TGCGCCAGCAGCGCTGCAGATACGCAGTATTTT
clone_size: -; j_call: TRBJ2-1; cdr3_length: 13; d_call: -; v_call: TRBV6-1; cdr3_aa: CASSEALLNEQFF; cdr3_nt: TGTGCCAGCAGTGAAGCGTTGCTCAATGAGCAGTTCTTC
clone_size: -; j_call: TRBJ2-5; cdr3_length: 15; d_call: TRBD2; v_call: TRBV7-2; cdr3_aa: CASSLSWGGQETQYF; cdr3_nt: TGTGCCAGCAGCTTATCCTGGGGGGGGCAAGAGACCCAGTACTTC
clone_size: -; j_call: TRBJ1-5; cdr3_length: 14; d_call: -; v_call: TRBV9; cdr3_aa: CASSVGGGWQPQHF; cdr3_nt: TGTGCCAGCAGCGTAGGAGGGGGTTGGCAGCCCCAGCATTTT
clone_size: -; j_call: TRBJ1-1; cdr3_length: 9; d_call: -; v_call: TRBV30; cdr3_aa: CAWGGDGFF; cdr3_nt: TGTGCCTGGGGCGGGGATGGTTTCTTT
clone_size: -; j_call: TRBJ1-6; cdr3_length: 18; d_call: TRBD1; v_call: TRBV27; cdr3_aa: CASSPRLLTGILNSPLHF; cdr3_nt: TGTGCCAGCAGTCCTCGGTTATTGACAGGGATTCTTAATTCACCCCTCCACTTT
clone_size: -; j_call: TRBJ2-2; cdr3_length: 17; d_call: TRBD2; v_call: TRBV19; cdr3_aa: CASQGGLAYANTGELFF; cdr3_nt: TGTGCCAGTCAGGGGGGACTAGCCTACGCGAACACCGGGGAGCTGTTTTTT
clone_size: -; j_call: TRBJ1-1; cdr3_length: 15; d_call: -; v_call: TRBV28; cdr3_aa: CASSLWGGVRTEAFF; cdr3_nt: TGTGCCAGCAGTTTATGGGGGGGCGTGCGCACTGAAGCTTTCTTT
clone_size: once; j_call: TRBJ2-5; cdr3_length: 14; d_call: -; v_call: TRBV2; cdr3_aa: CASSGGQPGETQYF; cdr3_nt: TGTGCCAGCAGTGGCGGACAACCGGGGGAGACCCAGTACTTC
clone_size: -; j_call: TRBJ2-7; cdr3_length: 14; d_call: TRBD2; v_call: TRBV5-1; cdr3_aa: CASSLTSGSHEQYF; cdr3_nt: TGCGCCAGCAGCTTGACTAGCGGGAGTCACGAGCAGTACTTC
clone_size: -; j_call: TRBJ1-3; cdr3_length: 18; d_call: TRBD1; v_call: TRBV9; cdr3_aa: CASSVGLGGGLSGNTIYF; cdr3_nt: TGTGCCAGCAGCGTAGGGTTGGGAGGGGGCCTCTCTGGAAACACCATATATTTT
clone_size: -; j_call: TRBJ2-1; cdr3_length: 14; d_call: -; v_call: TRBV2; cdr3_aa: CASSAQTSLNEQFF; cdr3_nt: TGTGCCAGCAGTGCCCAGACTAGTCTAAATGAGCAGTTCTTC
clone_size: -; j_call: TRBJ2-7; cdr3_length: 17; d_call: -; v_call: TRBV10-3; cdr3_aa: CAISERQWGGRNYEQYF; cdr3_nt: TGTGCCATCAGTGAGCGTCAGTGGGGCGGGCGTAACTACGAGCAGTACTTC
clone_size: -; j_call: TRBJ1-1; cdr3_length: 14; d_call: TRBD1; v_call: TRBV28; cdr3_aa: CASSFGTGGTEAFF; cdr3_nt: TGTGCCAGCAGTTTTGGGACAGGGGGCACTGAAGCTTTCTTT